Listed below are T cell receptor beta chains from one sample, sequenced in a study of sequential checkpoint blockade in melanoma. Clones were read by immunoSEQ multiplex PCR, and TCRdb kept only the in-frame ones, dropping some. Of roughly 3,000 clones in the sample, around 25% were seen once. The sequencing used tumor tissue (inferred from file names), collected from a patient given nivolumab and ipilimumab in sequence. Every receptor here comes from a human donor with melanoma. The CDR3 runs from the conserved cysteine through the conserved F or W. The order of the fields is V gene, J gene, clone size, D gene, CDR3 protein, CDR3 DNA. D genes are given only for firm matches. Clone size appears in some rows only: once, few, many, or a class for an expanded clone.

v_call: TRBV11-3; j_call: TRBJ1-6; clone_size: many; d_call: -; cdr3_aa: CASSQRSNNSPLHF; cdr3_nt: TGTGCCAGCAGCCAAAGGTCCAATAATTCACCCCTCCACTTT
v_call: TRBV11-3; j_call: TRBJ1-6; clone_size: few; d_call: -; cdr3_aa: CASSHCSSYNSPLHF; cdr3_nt: TGTGCCAGCAGCCACTGCAGCTCCTATAATTCACCCCTCCACTTT
v_call: TRBV29-1; j_call: TRBJ2-5; clone_size: -; d_call: TRBD2; cdr3_aa: CSVEGLAGGPETQYF; cdr3_nt: TGCAGCGTTGAAGGGCTAGCGGGGGGCCCAGAGACCCAGTACTTC
v_call: TRBV9; j_call: TRBJ1-1; clone_size: large; d_call: -; cdr3_aa: CASSVALNTEAFF; cdr3_nt: TGTGCCAGCAGCGTAGCTCTGAACACTGAAGCTTTCTTT
v_call: TRBV11-3; j_call: TRBJ1-1; clone_size: many; d_call: TRBD1; cdr3_aa: CASSPRGLNTEAFF; cdr3_nt: TGTGCCAGCAGCCCCAGGGGGCTTAACACTGAAGCTTTCTTT
v_call: TRBV6-8; j_call: TRBJ1-1; clone_size: -; d_call: -; cdr3_aa: CASNPAGFGTEAFF; cdr3_nt: TGTGCCAGCAACCCCGCAGGCTTTGGGACTGAAGCTTTCTTT
v_call: TRBV11-3; j_call: TRBJ1-6; clone_size: few; d_call: -; cdr3_aa: CASSSGGLASPLHF; cdr3_nt: TGTGCCAGCAGCTCCGGAGGTCTAGCTTCACCCCTCCACTTT
v_call: TRBV11-3; j_call: TRBJ2-5; clone_size: many; d_call: -; cdr3_aa: CASSLGVQGTETQYF; cdr3_nt: TGTGCCAGCAGCTTAGGGGTGCAGGGAACAGAGACCCAGTACTTC
v_call: TRBV29-1; j_call: TRBJ2-7; clone_size: -; d_call: -; cdr3_aa: CSVEDGSETYEQYF; cdr3_nt: TGCAGCGTTGAAGATGGCTCGGAAACCTACGAGCAGTACTTC
v_call: TRBV6-8; j_call: TRBJ2-1; clone_size: medium-sized; d_call: TRBD2; cdr3_aa: CASSPGGGPNNEQFF; cdr3_nt: TGTGCCAGCAGCCCCGGGGGGGGGCCGAACAATGAGCAGTTCTTC
v_call: TRBV6-8; j_call: TRBJ1-5; clone_size: medium-sized; d_call: -; cdr3_aa: CASSWDLNQPQHF; cdr3_nt: TGTGCCAGCAGTTGGGACCTAAATCAGCCCCAGCATTTT
v_call: TRBV14; j_call: TRBJ2-6; clone_size: few; d_call: TRBD2; cdr3_aa: CASSQSLRDYYNSGANVLTF; cdr3_nt: TGTGCCAGCAGCCAATCCCTCAGGGACTACTACAACTCTGGGGCCAACGTCCTGACTTTC
v_call: TRBV7-2; j_call: TRBJ1-4; clone_size: many; d_call: -; cdr3_aa: CASSVNRNEKLFF; cdr3_nt: TGTGCCAGCAGCGTAAACCGTAATGAAAAACTGTTTTTT
v_call: TRBV19; j_call: TRBJ2-2; clone_size: few; d_call: -; cdr3_aa: CASSIATRGAGELFF; cdr3_nt: TGTGCCAGTAGTATAGCGACTCGGGGAGCCGGGGAGCTGTTTTTT
v_call: TRBV19; j_call: TRBJ1-1; clone_size: medium-sized; d_call: TRBD1; cdr3_aa: CASSRRTGSTEAFF; cdr3_nt: TGTGCCAGTAGCCGTCGGACAGGAAGTACTGAAGCTTTCTTT
v_call: TRBV6-8; j_call: TRBJ1-2; clone_size: many; d_call: TRBD1; cdr3_aa: CASSYDRAPYGYTF; cdr3_nt: TGTGCCAGCAGTTACGACAGGGCTCCCTATGGCTACACCTTC
v_call: TRBV19; j_call: TRBJ2-1; clone_size: once; d_call: TRBD1; cdr3_aa: CASSNPQGAGYNEQFF; cdr3_nt: TGTGCCAGTAGTAACCCCCAGGGGGCCGGGTACAATGAGCAGTTCTTC
v_call: TRBV11-3; j_call: TRBJ2-7; clone_size: medium-sized; d_call: TRBD1; cdr3_aa: CASSLVQGVGQGDYEQYF; cdr3_nt: TGTGCCAGCAGCTTGGTCCAGGGGGTTGGACAGGGCGACTACGAGCAGTACTTC
v_call: TRBV18; j_call: TRBJ1-1; clone_size: -; d_call: -; cdr3_aa: CASSPSDTKAFF; cdr3_nt: TGTGCCAGCTCACCATCGGACACCAAAGCTTTCTTT
v_call: TRBV30; j_call: TRBJ2-1; clone_size: -; d_call: -; cdr3_aa: CAWSVFATGEQFF; cdr3_nt: TGTGCCTGGAGTGTATTTGCGACCGGTGAGCAGTTCTTC
v_call: TRBV11-3; j_call: TRBJ1-5; clone_size: many; d_call: -; cdr3_aa: CASSQGVYVHSNQPQHF; cdr3_nt: TGTGCCAGCAGCCAAGGGGTTTATGTTCATAGCAATCAGCCCCAGCATTTT
v_call: TRBV6-8; j_call: TRBJ2-1; clone_size: -; d_call: TRBD2; cdr3_aa: CASSSPSSGGVNEQFF; cdr3_nt: TGTGCCAGCAGTTCCCCCTCTAGCGGGGGGGTGAATGAGCAGTTCTTC
v_call: TRBV9; j_call: TRBJ2-2; clone_size: -; d_call: TRBD2; cdr3_aa: CASSSGGTNTGELFF; cdr3_nt: TGTGCCAGCAGCTCCGGGGGGACTAACACCGGGGAGCTGTTTTTT
v_call: TRBV30; j_call: TRBJ1-6; clone_size: few; d_call: -; cdr3_aa: CAWSPGAGVVSPLHF; cdr3_nt: TGTGCCTGGAGTCCGGGTGCAGGGGTGGTTTCACCCCTCCACTTT
v_call: TRBV11-3; j_call: TRBJ1-6; clone_size: medium-sized; d_call: TRBD1; cdr3_aa: CASSTARQGFNSPLHF; cdr3_nt: TGTGCCAGCAGCACCGCCCGACAGGGTTTTAATTCACCCCTCCACTTT
v_call: TRBV9; j_call: TRBJ2-2; clone_size: medium-sized; d_call: -; cdr3_aa: CASSPGGSLFPNTGELFF; cdr3_nt: TGTGCCAGCAGCCCCGGTGGCAGCCTATTCCCAAACACCGGGGAGCTGTTTTTT
v_call: TRBV19; j_call: TRBJ1-4; clone_size: few; d_call: TRBD1; cdr3_aa: CASRTGGRVANEKLFF; cdr3_nt: TGTGCCTCCCGGACAGGGGGCAGGGTAGCTAATGAAAAACTGTTTTTT
v_call: TRBV30; j_call: TRBJ2-1; clone_size: few; d_call: -; cdr3_aa: CAWSVGVAGANNEQFF; cdr3_nt: TGTGCCTGGAGTGTGGGGGTGGCGGGGGCCAACAATGAGCAGTTCTTC
v_call: TRBV6-8; j_call: TRBJ2-7; clone_size: few; d_call: -; cdr3_aa: CASSYSSPGSYEQYF; cdr3_nt: TGTGCCAGCAGTTACTCGAGCCCCGGTAGTTACGAGCAGTACTTC
v_call: TRBV7-2; j_call: TRBJ1-5; clone_size: few; d_call: -; cdr3_aa: CASSFLGGWAQHF; cdr3_nt: TGTGCCAGCAGCTTCCTCGGGGGCTGGGCCCAGCATTTT
v_call: TRBV6-8; j_call: TRBJ2-2; clone_size: medium-sized; d_call: -; cdr3_aa: CAIGDISGGELFF; cdr3_nt: TGTGCCATCGGGGACATCTCTGGCGGGGAGCTGTTTTTT
v_call: TRBV9; j_call: TRBJ1-2; clone_size: -; d_call: -; cdr3_aa: CASSVDSGDGYTF; cdr3_nt: TGTGCCAGCAGCGTAGATTCGGGAGATGGCTACACCTTC
v_call: TRBV9; j_call: TRBJ2-1; clone_size: few; d_call: TRBD1; cdr3_aa: CASSDRQGKNNEQFF; cdr3_nt: TGTGCCAGCAGCGACCGACAGGGGAAGAACAATGAGCAGTTCTTC
v_call: TRBV30; j_call: TRBJ1-6; clone_size: -; d_call: -; cdr3_aa: CAWSVAGNNSPLHF; cdr3_nt: TGTGCCTGGAGTGTTGCAGGGAATAATTCACCCCTCCACTTT
v_call: TRBV9; j_call: TRBJ1-2; clone_size: -; d_call: -; cdr3_aa: CASSPRDYYGYTF; cdr3_nt: TGTGCCAGCAGCCCCCGGGACTACTATGGCTACACCTTC
v_call: TRBV19; j_call: TRBJ1-2; clone_size: -; d_call: -; cdr3_aa: CASTAGGGYTF; cdr3_nt: TGTGCCAGTACCGCCGGGGGAGGCTACACCTTC
v_call: TRBV11-3; j_call: TRBJ1-1; clone_size: many; d_call: TRBD1; cdr3_aa: CASSQNPGQGVNTEAFF; cdr3_nt: TGTGCCAGCAGCCAAAACCCAGGACAGGGCGTGAACACTGAAGCTTTCTTT
v_call: TRBV11-3; j_call: TRBJ2-3; clone_size: many; d_call: -; cdr3_aa: CASSLTGLTDTQYF; cdr3_nt: TGTGCCAGCAGCTTGACAGGACTTACAGATACGCAGTATTTT
v_call: TRBV18; j_call: TRBJ1-3; clone_size: -; d_call: -; cdr3_aa: CASSLQPGQLFSGNTIYF; cdr3_nt: TGTGCCAGCTCACTACAACCGGGACAACTTTTCTCTGGAAACACCATATATTTT
v_call: TRBV19; j_call: TRBJ1-2; clone_size: -; d_call: -; cdr3_aa: CASSIGTGAYGYTF; cdr3_nt: TGTGCCAGTAGTATAGGTACGGGAGCATATGGCTACACCTTC
v_call: TRBV19; j_call: TRBJ1-5; clone_size: -; d_call: -; cdr3_aa: CASSPRIRTEYQPQHF; cdr3_nt: TGTGCCAGTAGTCCCCGAATTCGGACAGAGTATCAGCCCCAGCATTTT
v_call: TRBV6-8; j_call: TRBJ2-2; clone_size: large; d_call: -; cdr3_aa: CASSYSGGWTGELFF; cdr3_nt: TGTGCCAGCAGTTACTCTGGGGGGTGGACCGGGGAGCTGTTTTTT
v_call: TRBV19; j_call: TRBJ1-2; clone_size: large; d_call: -; cdr3_aa: CATLIGSNYGYTF; cdr3_nt: TGTGCCACCCTCATCGGGAGTAACTATGGCTACACCTTC